This T cell receptor beta chain originates from a study of ipilimumab plus nivolumab after autologous stem cell transplantation. Overall study context: Typical patient got four to six ipilimumab doses and about eight nivolumab doses (median). DLBCL patients had primary refractory or relapsed disease.

Starting 14 to 28 days after autologous transplant, ipilimumab 1 mg/kg was given. Dosing: nivolumab 3 mg/kg IV, weeks 1, 4, 7, 10, then every two weeks to week 26. The V gene lost 5 bases and the J gene lost 4 bases, with 12 bases spanning the gap. Germline assignment: CDR1 SGHVS and CDR2 FQNEAQ. This CDR3 spans 13 amino acids. The protocol was immunoSEQ multiplex PCR, while the TCRdb copy is restricted to in-frame clones and leaves out a portion. The table includes roughly 16,000 clones, approximately 80% detected once. The sequence derives from a male donor with diffuse large B-cell lymphoma. Here the sequenced sample was PBMCs, taken in a trial of ipilimumab plus nivolumab as post-transplant consolidation. The V and J genes are TRBV7-8 and TRBJ2-7, with D tentatively TRBD1 (7 bases). The CDR3 DNA reads TGTGCCAGCAGCCGATCAGGGGGGTACGAGCAGTACTTC. As protein: CASSRSGGYEQYF. The full variable domain, with the rest looked up from reference TRBV7-8 and TRBJ2-7, is GAGVSQSPRYKVAKRGQDVALRCDPISGHVSLFWYQQALGQGPEFLTYFQNEAQLDKSGLPSDRFFAERPEGSVSTLKIQRTQQEDSAVYLCASSRSGGYEQYFGPGTRLTVT.